Listed here are 14 T cell receptor beta chains from one sample, sequenced in a study of blood T cell repertoires in COVID-19. Only in-frame clones appear in the TCRdb table, and some are missing; sequencing was by immunoSEQ multiplex PCR. There are roughly 250,000 clones in the sample; around 89% occur only once, and roughly 0.8% lies in the top ten. The sample consisted of peripheral blood. Receptors were obtained from a man younger than 45 with acute or convalescent COVID-19.

The V and J genes are TRBV28 and TRBJ2-5, with TRBD1 matching 12 bases. The CDR3 runs 15 residues. CDR1 is MDHEN, CDR2 SYDVKM, per germline. V gave up 6 bases and J gave up 4 bases; unmatched junction bases: 6. The CDR3 sequence is CASSRGTGGPETQYF. The CDR3 region has the DNA TGTGCCAGCAGCCGCGGGACAGGGGGCCCAGAGACCCAGTACTTC.

DNA for the CDR3: TGTGCCAGCCGGTCTGGCGGGAGGGCCGGGGCCAAAAACATTCAGTACTTC. Translated: CASRSGGRAGAKNIQYF. V gene TRBV28 combines with J gene TRBJ2-4, with TRBD2 matching 9 bases. Looked up from germline, CDR1 is MDHEN and CDR2 is SYDVKM. V shed 8 bases and J 1 base; nucleotides not matched to a gene: 12. The CDR3 covers 17 residues.

This chain connects TRBV19 to TRBJ1-2; TRBD1 matches 7 bases. From germline, CDR1 is LNHDA and CDR2 SQIVND (reference sequence). With 5 bases clipped from V and 4 bases from J, the junction kept 16 bases outside the gene matches. There are 17 residues in the CDR3. CDR3 DNA: TGTGCCAGTAGTTTCACCTTCGGGGACAGTGGCAGCTATGGCTACACCTTC. It codes for CASSFTFGDSGSYGYTF. The whole variable domain, remainder taken from reference TRBV19 and TRBJ1-2, is DGGITQSPKYLFRKEGQNVTLSCEQNLNHDAMYWYRQDPGQGLRLIYYSQIVNDFQKGDIAEGYSVSREKKESFPLTVTSAQKNPTAFYLCASSFTFGDSGSYGYTFGSGTRLTVV.

This sequence joins TRBV5-5 and TRBJ2-1; 9 bases fit TRBD1. Germline-derived CDR1 and CDR2 are SGHKS and YYEKEE (reference sequence). The CDR3 covers 15 residues. After removal of 1 base from V and 6 bases from J, the junction contained 5 bases not matched to a gene. The CDR3 here is CASSLSGTGINEQFF. CDR3 sequence (DNA): TGTGCCAGCAGCTTGAGCGGGACAGGGATCAATGAGCAGTTCTTC.

The V gene is TRBV28, the J gene TRBJ2-2, with a tentative D call TRBD2 (6 bases). The CDR3 sequence is 15 residues long. Germline CDR1 reads MDHEN; CDR2 reads SYDVKM. V gave up 4 bases and J gave up 2 bases, with 11 bases separating them. CDR3 in DNA: TGTGCCAGCAGTTCGGGACTCTTAAACACCGGGGAGCTGTTTTTT. Its protein is CASSSGLLNTGELFF.

The chain uses TRBV6-5 and TRBJ2-2; a weak D match, TRBD1 (7 bases). V dropped 2 bases and J dropped 4 bases, with 14 bases sitting between them. CDR1 and CDR2 (germline): MNHEY, SVGAGI. This CDR3 spans 16 amino acids. CDR3: CASSYTNRGGTGELFF. The CDR3 DNA sequence: TGTGCCAGCAGTTACACGAACAGGGGAGGCACCGGGGAGCTGTTTTTT.

The gene calls are TRBV5-1 and TRBJ2-7; 7 positions match TRBD2. Germline V CDR1 and CDR2: SGHRS, YFSETQ. V lost 2 bases and J lost 3; bases outside the gene matches: 5. This CDR3 has 14 amino acids. The DNA for the CDR3 is TGCGCCAGCAGCTTCGGAGGGGAGGGCTACGAGCAGTACTTC. Amino acid sequence: CASSFGGEGYEQYF. Complete variable domain (other parts from reference TRBV5-1 and TRBJ2-7): KAGVTQTPRYLIKTRGQQVTLSCSPISGHRSVSWYQQTPGQGLQFLFEYFSETQRNKGNFPGRFSGRQFSNSRSEMNVSTLELGDSALYLCASSFGGEGYEQYFGPGTRLTVT.

The chain has TRBV18 and TRBJ1-1; 10 nucleotides align to TRBD1. CDR1 and CDR2 from the germline V gene are KGHSH and LQKENI. V gave up 3 bases and J gave up 4 bases; unmatched junction bases: 2. The CDR3 runs 14 residues. The DNA for the CDR3 is TGTGCCAGCTCACCGCGGACAGGGGGCACTGAAGCTTTCTTT. Translation gives CASSPRTGGTEAFF. The variable domain in full, completed from reference TRBV18 and TRBJ1-1, reads NAGVMQNPRHLVRRRGQEARLRCSPMKGHSHVYWYRQLPEEGLKFMVYLQKENIIDESGMPKERFSAEFPKEGPSILRIQQVVRGDSAAYFCASSPRTGGTEAFFGQGTRLTVV.

The V gene is TRBV30, the J gene TRBJ1-5; no reliable D call. Germline values: CDR1 GTSNPN, CDR2 SVGIG (reference sequence). CDR3 size: 14 residues. V was trimmed by 3 bases and J by 1 base, leaving 10 bases between them. The CDR3 nucleotides are TGTGCCTGGAGAGCGGAATTCAGCAATCAGCCCCAGCATTTT. It codes for CAWRAEFSNQPQHF.

The gene calls are TRBV5-5 and TRBJ2-5, with 9 bases aligning to TRBD2. CDR3 length equals 16 residues. The V gene's germline CDR1 is SGHKS and CDR2 YYEKEE (reference sequence). V lost 0 bases, J lost 0 bases, and 3 bases stayed unmatched. DNA of the CDR3: TGTGCCAGCAGCTTGGGGGCTAGCGGGAACCAAGAGACCCAGTACTTC. As protein: CASSLGASGNQETQYF.

This chain uses TRBV7-9 with TRBJ2-3; D unclear. This CDR3 has 10 amino acids. The V gene's germline CDR1 is SEHNR and CDR2 FQNEAQ (reference sequence). V gave up 11 bases and J gave up 5 bases, with 8 bases separating them. The CDR3 loop reads CAGERDTQYF. In DNA form, the CDR3 reads TGTGCCGGCGAGCGAGATACGCAGTATTTT.

The J gene is TRBJ2-5, the V gene TRBV3-1 (or the pseudogene TRBV3-2), with TRBD2 identical over 10 bases. Germline V lookup: CDR1 LGHDT, CDR2 YNNKEL (reference sequence). Germline trimming cut 3 bases from V and 0 bases from J; bases unmatched to any gene: 4. The CDR3 spans 16 residues. As DNA, the CDR3 is TGTGCCAGCAGCCAGCGGACTAGCGGTTACCAAGAGACCCAGTACTTC. Protein sequence: CASSQRTSGYQETQYF.

This chain joins TRBV2 and TRBJ2-1; 11 bases are a match to TRBD2. With V trimmed by 8 bases and J by 4 bases, 10 bases remained unmatched. CDR1 is SNHLY and CDR2 is FYNNEI in the germline V gene. This CDR3 contains 16 residues. CDR3 amino acids: CASRELAGGPYNEQFF. The CDR3 nucleotides are TGTGCCAGCCGGGAGCTAGCGGGGGGTCCTTACAATGAGCAGTTCTTC.

V usage is TRBV6-5 and J usage is TRBJ1-1, with 8 bases fitting TRBD1. The CDR3 consists of 13 residues. Germline loops: CDR1 MNHEY, CDR2 SVGAGI. V lost 6 bases to trimming and J lost 7 bases; unmatched junction nucleotides: 7. CDR3 protein: CASRATGAGEAFF. The CDR3 DNA sequence: TGTGCCAGCAGGGCGACAGGGGCGGGTGAAGCTTTCTTT.